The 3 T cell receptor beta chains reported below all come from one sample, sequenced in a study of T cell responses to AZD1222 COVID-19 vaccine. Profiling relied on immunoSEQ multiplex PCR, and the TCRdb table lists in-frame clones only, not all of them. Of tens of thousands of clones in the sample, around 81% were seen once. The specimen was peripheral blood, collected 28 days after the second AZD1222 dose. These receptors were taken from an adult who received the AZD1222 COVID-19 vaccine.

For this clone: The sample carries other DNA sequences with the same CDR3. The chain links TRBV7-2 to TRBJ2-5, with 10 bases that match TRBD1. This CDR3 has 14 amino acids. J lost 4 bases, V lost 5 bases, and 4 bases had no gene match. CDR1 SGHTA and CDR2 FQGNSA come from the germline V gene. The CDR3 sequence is CASSLRTGGETQYF. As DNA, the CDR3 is TGTGCCAGCAGCCTAAGGACAGGGGGAGAGACCCAGTACTTC.

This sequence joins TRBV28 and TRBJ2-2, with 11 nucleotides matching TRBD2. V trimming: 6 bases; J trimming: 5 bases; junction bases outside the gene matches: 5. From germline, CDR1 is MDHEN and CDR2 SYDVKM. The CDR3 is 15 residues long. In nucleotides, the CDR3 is TGTGCCAGCAGGACTAGCGGGATGGGTACCGGGGAGCTGTTTTTT. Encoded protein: CASRTSGMGTGELFF.

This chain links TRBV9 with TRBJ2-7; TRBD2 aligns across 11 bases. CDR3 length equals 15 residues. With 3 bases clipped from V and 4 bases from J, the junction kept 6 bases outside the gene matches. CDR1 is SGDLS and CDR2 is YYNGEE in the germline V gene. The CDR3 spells CASSEGLAGPYEQYF. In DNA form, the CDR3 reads TGTGCCAGCAGCGAAGGACTAGCGGGCCCGTACGAGCAGTACTTC.